This entry lists 10 T cell receptor beta chains sequenced from one sample in a study of early T cells in non-severe SARS-CoV-2 infection. TCRdb re-analysed the 5' RACE reads in MiXCR, keeping a single row per CDR3 protein. The data hold fewer than 100,000 distinct CDR3 sequences, with roughly 9.4% observed a single time. Input material: whole blood. These receptors all come from an adult who was a healthcare worker with PCR-confirmed SARS-CoV-2 infection or an uninfected control (not recorded which).

This clonotype was recorded at least ten times. The chain couples TRBV3-1 to TRBJ1-1, with D unresolved. V lost 5 bases and J 1 base, leaving 8 bases between the germline ends. The germline V gene has CDR1 LGHDT and CDR2 YNNKEL (reference sequence). This CDR3 is 13 amino acids long. The CDR3: CASSYGRNTEAFF. The CDR3 nucleotides are TGTGCCAGCAGCTACGGACGGAACACTGAAGCTTTCTTT.

J is TRBJ2-1 and V is TRBV7-2, with unresolved D. The V gene lost 5 bases and the J gene lost 2 bases, with 13 bases spanning the gap. Germline V gene sequence: CDR1 SGHTA, CDR2 FQGNSA. The CDR3 loop spans 15 amino acids. The CDR3 reads CASSQVRITYNEQFF. The DNA of the CDR3 is TGTGCCAGCAGCCAAGTTAGGATTACCTACAATGAGCAGTTCTTC.

The sample holds a few counts of this clonotype. This rearrangement joins TRBV12-3 or TRBV12-4 to TRBJ1-4; 7 positions match TRBD1. Trimming at V came to 8 bases and at J to 6 bases, leaving 15 bases not matched to a gene. The CDR3 contains 16 residues. The DNA of the CDR3 is TGTGCCAGCGGACAACAATTGACAGGGTTAGATGAAAAACTGTTTTTT. Protein product: CASGQQLTGLDEKLFF.

This clonotype was observed a few times. The chain combines TRBV4-2 with TRBJ2-2; D is perhaps TRBD1 (6 bases). CDR1 LGHNA and CDR2 YNFKEQ come from the germline V gene. This CDR3 contains 16 residues. The V end was cut by 0 bases, the J end by 4 bases, with 12 bases between. CDR3 DNA: TGTGCCAGCAGCCAAGAATACAGGGTTGGCACCGGGGAGCTGTTTTTT. Protein: CASSQEYRVGTGELFF.

V gene TRBV3-1 combines with J gene TRBJ1-4; unclear D gene. The CDR3 has 17 residues. The V end lost 0 bases, the J end lost 7 bases, and 18 bases lay between the germline ends. Germline assignment: CDR1 LGHDT and CDR2 YNNKEL (reference sequence). The CDR3 spells CASSQDPVREGGEKLFF. The CDR3 DNA reads as TGTGCCAGCAGCCAAGACCCTGTACGAGAGGGTGGTGAAAAACTGTTTTTT.

This clonotype was seen ten or more times. V gene TRBV30 combines with J gene TRBJ1-2; D remains ambiguous. This CDR3 has 11 residues. Looked up from germline, CDR1 is GTSNPN and CDR2 is SVGIG (reference sequence). Trimming took off 0 bases at V and 9 bases at J, with 8 bases between the two ends. The DNA for the CDR3 is TGTGCCTGGAGTGTACTCCTTAGCTACACCTTC. Its translation is CAWSVLLSYTF.

This clonotype was counted only a few times. V usage is TRBV28 and J usage is TRBJ1-6; D uncertain. Germline assignment: CDR1 MDHEN and CDR2 SYDVKM. The length of the CDR3 is 15 residues. V was shortened by 7 bases and J by 0 bases, with 10 bases between the two germline ends. The CDR3 is CASKWESSYNSPLHF. The DNA of the CDR3 is TGTGCCAGCAAATGGGAGAGCTCCTATAATTCACCCCTCCACTTT.

Remarks on this clonotype: The junction departs from the called germline gene at one end, perhaps through a read error. The chain carries TRBV27 and TRBJ2-3, with D possibly being TRBD2 (6 bases). Germline lookup yields CDR1 MNHEY and CDR2 SMNVEV (reference sequence). The CDR3 extends over 15 amino acids. The CDR3 protein is CASSLSRASADMQYF. The CDR3 DNA reads TGTGCCAGCAGTTTATCCCGGGCTAGCGCGGATATGCAGTATTTT.

This clonotype was observed many times. This chain connects TRBV20-1 to TRBJ2-7, with D unclear. The CDR3 spans 13 residues. CDR1 and CDR2 from the germline V gene are DFQATT and SNEGSKA (reference sequence). The V gene lost 4 bases and the J gene lost 6 bases, with 16 bases spanning the gap. The CDR3 DNA reads as TGCAGTGCTACCCTCCTTGGGATAGGCGAGCAGTACTTC. Protein: CSATLLGIGEQYF.

V is TRBV5-1 and J is TRBJ2-2; D may be TRBD2 (7 bases). This CDR3 has 15 amino acids. V lost 6 bases and J 5 bases, leaving 17 bases between the germline ends. Germline-derived CDR1 and CDR2 are SGHRS and YFSETQ. For the CDR3, the DNA is TGCGCCAGCACTGTAGGGGGGGCGCGTACCGGGGAGCTGTTTTTT. This encodes CASTVGGARTGELFF. The full variable domain, in which reference TRBV5-1 and TRBJ2-2 provide the parts outside the CDR3, is KAGVTQTPRYLIKTRGQQVTLSCSPISGHRSVSWYQQTPGQGLQFLFEYFSETQRNKGNFPGRFSGRQFSNSRSEMNVSTLELGDSALYLCASTVGGARTGELFFGEGSRLTVL.